This TCR beta chain came from a study of PD-L1 blockade in urothelial cancer. Across the whole study: Administration of atezolizumab to patients began in about 2014, at 1,200 mg intravenously every 3 weeks.

V was pared by 5 bases and J by 0 bases, with 8 bases between. From germline, CDR1 is LNHDA and CDR2 SQIVND (reference sequence). The CDR3 totals 14 residues. The sample's time point: pretreatment peripheral blood. The method was immunoSEQ multiplex PCR; TCRdb's version includes in-frame clones alone and lacks a portion of them. The profile shows about 80,000 clones, 85% of them singletons. The sequenced sample was PBMCs, obtained around atezolizumab (anti-PD-L1) treatment. The source of this sequence is a man aged 40-49 years with urothelial cancer. The chain couples TRBV19 to TRBJ1-3; D unclear. The CDR3 protein is CASSPGSSGNTIYF. The CDR3 bases are TGTGCCAGTAGTCCGGGGAGCTCTGGAAACACCATATATTTT.